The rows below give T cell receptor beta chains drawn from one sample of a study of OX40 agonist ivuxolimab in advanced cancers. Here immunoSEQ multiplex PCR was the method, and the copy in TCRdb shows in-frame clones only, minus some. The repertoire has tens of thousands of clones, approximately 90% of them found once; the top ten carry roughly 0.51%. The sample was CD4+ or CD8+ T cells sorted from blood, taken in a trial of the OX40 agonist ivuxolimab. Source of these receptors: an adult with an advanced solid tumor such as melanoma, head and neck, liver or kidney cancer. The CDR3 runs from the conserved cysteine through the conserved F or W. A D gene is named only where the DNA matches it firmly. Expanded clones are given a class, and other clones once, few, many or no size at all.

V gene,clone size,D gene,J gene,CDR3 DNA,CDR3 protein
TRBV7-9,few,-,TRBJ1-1,TGTGCCAGCAGCTTTCCAGGGGAAGCTTTCTTT,CASSFPGEAFF
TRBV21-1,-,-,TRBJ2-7,TGTGCCAGCAGCTTAAAGGGGGATTCCTACGAGCAGTACTTC,CASSLKGDSYEQYF
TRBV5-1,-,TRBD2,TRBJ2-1,TGCGCCAGCAGCCCCGGACTAGCGGGGTCTAGCTCCTACAATGAGCAGTTCTTC,CASSPGLAGSSSYNEQFF
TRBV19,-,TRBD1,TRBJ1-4,TGTGCCAGTAGTATAGGAGGGACAGCGAATGAAAAACTGTTTTTT,CASSIGGTANEKLFF
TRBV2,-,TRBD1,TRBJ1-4,TGTGCCAGCAGTGGAGGGGACAGGGGGCTAGCTAATGAAAAACTGTTTTTT,CASSGGDRGLANEKLFF
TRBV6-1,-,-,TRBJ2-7,TGTGCCAGCAAGGGCGGGCCTACCCAGAACGAGCAGTACTTC,CASKGGPTQNEQYF
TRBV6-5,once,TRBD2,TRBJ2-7,TGTGCCAGCAGCTGGGGACTATCGGTCGAGCAGTACTTC,CASSWGLSVEQYF
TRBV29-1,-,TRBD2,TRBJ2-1,TGCAGCGTCGGGGGGGATGAGCGGTTCTTC,CSVGGDERFF
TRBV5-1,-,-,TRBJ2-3,TGCGCCAGCAGCTTGGGTCACCAGGGCACAGATACGCAGTATTTT,CASSLGHQGTDTQYF
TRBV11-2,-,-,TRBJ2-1,TGTGCCAGCAGCTCCGATTCGGGACGAAGGAACAATGAGCAGTTCTTC,CASSSDSGRRNNEQFF
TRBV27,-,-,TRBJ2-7,TGTGCCAGCAGTCCCTTATCCCTTATCTCCTACGAGCAGTACTTC,CASSPLSLISYEQYF
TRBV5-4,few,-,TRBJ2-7,TGTGCCAGCAGCTTGGAGGCTGCCTCCTACGAGCAGTACTTC,CASSLEAASYEQYF
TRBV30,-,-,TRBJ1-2,TGTGCCTCATACGGGGCAGGACTTTCCTATGGCTACACCTTC,CASYGAGLSYGYTF
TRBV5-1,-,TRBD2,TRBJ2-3,TGCGCCAGCCGTAGCGGGAGGGCTACAGATACGCAGTATTTT,CASRSGRATDTQYF
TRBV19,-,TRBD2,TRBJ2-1,TGTGCCAGTAGTATAGTAGGCGCGACTAGCGGGAGTAATGAGCAGTTCTTC,CASSIVGATSGSNEQFF
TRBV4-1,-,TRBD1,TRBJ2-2,TGCGCCAGCAGCCCTCCGGGACAGGGGATACGGACCGGGGAGCTGTTTTTT,CASSPPGQGIRTGELFF
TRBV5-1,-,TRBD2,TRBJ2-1,TGCGCCAGCAGCCTCGCGGGCGGGAGTAATGAGCAGTTCTTC,CASSLAGGSNEQFF
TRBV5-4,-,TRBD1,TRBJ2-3,TGTGCCAGCAGCCAGCCCTCGGGACAGGGCACAGATACGCAGTATTTT,CASSQPSGQGTDTQYF
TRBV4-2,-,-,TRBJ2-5,TGTGCCAGCAGCCAACAGGGGGGGGACGGAACCCAGTACTTC,CASSQQGGDGTQYF
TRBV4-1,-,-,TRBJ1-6,TGCGCCAGCAGCCAAGACGGGGTGAGGAATTCACCCCTCCACTTT,CASSQDGVRNSPLHF
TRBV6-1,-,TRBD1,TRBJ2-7,TGTGCCAGCAGATTGACAGGGGGCTACGAGCAGTACTTC,CASRLTGGYEQYF